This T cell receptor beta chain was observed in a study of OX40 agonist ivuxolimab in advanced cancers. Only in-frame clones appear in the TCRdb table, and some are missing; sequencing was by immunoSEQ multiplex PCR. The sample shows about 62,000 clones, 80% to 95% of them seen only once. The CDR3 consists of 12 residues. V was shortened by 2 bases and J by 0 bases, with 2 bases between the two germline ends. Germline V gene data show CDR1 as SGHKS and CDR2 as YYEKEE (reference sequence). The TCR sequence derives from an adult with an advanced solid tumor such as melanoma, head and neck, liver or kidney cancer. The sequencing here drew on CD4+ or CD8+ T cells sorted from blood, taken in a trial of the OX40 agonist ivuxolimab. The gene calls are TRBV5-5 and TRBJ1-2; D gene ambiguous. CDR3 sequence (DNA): TGTGCCAGCAGCTTAACTAACTATGGCTACACCTTC. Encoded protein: CASSLTNYGYTF.